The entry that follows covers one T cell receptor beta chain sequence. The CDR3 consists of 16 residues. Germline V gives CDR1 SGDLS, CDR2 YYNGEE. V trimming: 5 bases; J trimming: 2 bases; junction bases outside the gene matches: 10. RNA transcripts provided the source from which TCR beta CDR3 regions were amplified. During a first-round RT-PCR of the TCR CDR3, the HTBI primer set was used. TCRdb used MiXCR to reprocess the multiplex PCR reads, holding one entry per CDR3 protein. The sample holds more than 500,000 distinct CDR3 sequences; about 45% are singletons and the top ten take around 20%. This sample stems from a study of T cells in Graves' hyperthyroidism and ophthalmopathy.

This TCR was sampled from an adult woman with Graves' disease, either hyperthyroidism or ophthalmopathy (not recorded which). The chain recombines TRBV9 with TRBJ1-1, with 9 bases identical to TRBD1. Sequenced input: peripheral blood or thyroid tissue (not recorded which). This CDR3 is CASSWQEGQGNTEAFF. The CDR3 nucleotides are TGTGCCAGCAGTTGGCAAGAGGGACAGGGAAACACTGAAGCTTTCTTT.